This TCR beta chain was documented in a study of blood T cells in healthy people across ages. Notes on the study in general: Using unsorted PBMCs precluded a conclusive naive versus antigen-experienced comparison.

Primed by a sample-barcoded 5' primer and a J-beta primer mix, a second PCR proceeded for 7 to 11 cycles. TCRdb passed the 5' RACE reads through MiXCR, listing each CDR3 protein once. The repertoire holds 1.6 million or so distinct CDR3 sequences, 30% to 35% seen once, with roughly 12% in the top ten. V was shortened by 0 bases and J by 7 bases, with 9 bases between the two germline ends. Germline V gene data show CDR1 as MNHNY and CDR2 as SVGAGI (reference sequence). The CDR3 totals 13 residues. Turning to this clonotype: Antigen specificity is unknown.

The sequence derives from a woman in her twenties or thirties in good health. The V gene is TRBV6-6, the J gene TRBJ1-1; unclear D gene. Sequenced material: blood. CDR3 in amino acids: CASSYSQNFEAFF. In nucleotides, the CDR3 is TGTGCCAGCAGTTACTCGCAGAACTTTGAAGCTTTCTTT.